This passage covers 24 T cell receptor beta chains from one sample sequenced in a study of CD8 T cells in Susac syndrome. When the RNA was reverse transcribed, random hexamers were used with an input of roughly 0.45 to 1 ug. TCRdb itself ran the immunoSEQ multiplex PCR reads through MiXCR, one entry per CDR3 protein. The sample records approximately 160,000 distinct CDR3 sequences, roughly nine tenths being singletons. The specimen was CD4+ T cells from PBMCs. The receptors come from a human donor in good health.

The rearrangement uses TRBV20-1 and TRBJ2-2; unclear D gene. The germline gives CDR1 DFQATT, CDR2 SNEGSKA (reference sequence). Between the trimmed V and J ends, which lost 5 bases and 6 bases, there was a span of 10 bases. The length of the CDR3 is 12 residues. The chain's CDR3 is CSASHTSGELFF. In DNA form, the CDR3 reads TGCAGTGCTTCTCACACGTCCGGGGAGCTGTTTTTT.

Here the CDR3 DNA reads TGTGCCAGCAGCAGGACAGGGGTTTATGGCTACACCTTC. This encodes CASSRTGVYGYTF. V is TRBV27 and J is TRBJ1-2, with TRBD1 matching over 9 bases. There are 13 residues in the CDR3. Unmatched junction bases numbered 4, after V lost 6 bases and J lost 5 bases. Germline CDR1 is MNHEY and CDR2 is SMNVEV (reference sequence).

The V call is TRBV19, the J call TRBJ2-7; 7 positions agree with TRBD2. The CDR3 consists of 13 residues. The germline CDR1 and CDR2 sequences are LNHDA and SQIVND (reference sequence). V was pared by 8 bases and J by 0 bases, with 4 bases of the junction left unmatched. The CDR3 DNA is TGTGCCAGTCGACTAGCCGCCTCCTACGAGCAGTACTTC. Amino acids: CASRLAASYEQYF.

The chain carries TRBV12-3 or TRBV12-4 and TRBJ1-5; D is perhaps TRBD1 (5 bases). The CDR3 loop spans 13 amino acids. V gave up 3 bases and J gave up 7 bases, with 10 bases separating them. The CDR3 protein is CASSFTGQQPQHF. The CDR3 DNA reads TGTGCCAGCAGTTTTACGGGGCAACAGCCCCAGCATTTT.

This clonotype was picked up one time. The V gene is TRBV5-1, the J gene TRBJ1-1; no firm D call. V gave up 4 bases and J gave up 0 bases, with 13 bases separating them. Germline V CDR1 and CDR2: SGHRS, YFSETQ. The CDR3 runs to 15 residues. The chain's CDR3 is CASSRAGILNTEAFF. DNA of the CDR3: TGCGCCAGCAGCCGGGCGGGCATTCTGAACACTGAAGCTTTCTTT.

V usage is TRBV7-6 and J usage is TRBJ2-1; 14 positions agree with TRBD2. V gave up 6 bases and J gave up 4 bases; unmatched junction bases: 5. From germline, CDR1 is SGHVS and CDR2 FNYEAQ. The CDR3 extends over 16 amino acids. CDR3 amino acids: CASSRGTSGRYNEQFF. The CDR3 DNA reads TGTGCCAGCAGTCGCGGGACTAGCGGGAGATACAATGAGCAGTTCTTC.

The rearrangement uses TRBV10-3 and TRBJ2-1, with 12 bases aligning to TRBD2. J lost 10 bases, V lost 6 bases, and 10 bases had no gene match. The CDR3 extends over 15 amino acids. Per germline, CDR1 ENHRY and CDR2 SYGVKD. CDR3 region: CAIRMTSGSLAEQFF. For the CDR3, the DNA is TGTGCCATCAGGATGACTAGCGGGAGTCTGGCGGAGCAGTTCTTC.

The genes are TRBV28 and TRBJ2-7; 9 positions agree with TRBD2. The germline CDR1 and CDR2 sequences are MDHEN and SYDVKM. The CDR3 extends over 14 amino acids. V gave up 2 bases and J gave up 3 bases; unmatched junction bases: 2. The CDR3 DNA follows: TGTGCCAGCAGTTTAGGGACTAGCCACTACGAGCAGTACTTC. Its translation is CASSLGTSHYEQYF.

CDR3 bases: TGTGCCAGCACCCTGATGAGCGCAGGTGCCGGGGAGCTGTTTTTT. Translating it yields CASTLMSAGAGELFF. The chain joins TRBV6-5 to TRBJ2-2; D not resolved. The CDR3 has 15 amino acids. V was pared by 7 bases and J by 6 bases, with 18 bases between. CDR1 and CDR2 (germline): MNHEY, SVGAGI.

V and J are TRBV6-2 or TRBV6-3 and TRBJ1-5, with D possibly TRBD1 on 6 matching bases. With 6 bases removed from V and 6 bases from J, the gap between germline ends came to 18 bases. Germline assignment: CDR1 MNHEY and CDR2 SVGEGT. The CDR3 has 15 amino acids. The CDR3 DNA is TGTGCCAGCAGCCGGCTCGGGGGGCAAAGTCAGCCCCAGCATTTT. Protein product: CASSRLGGQSQPQHF.

Concerning this clonotype itself: Without the conserved terminal phenylalanine or tryptophan, this CDR3 likely stems from a read error. This sequence joins TRBV20-1 and TRBJ2-7, with D maybe TRBD2 (5 bases). V gave up 0 bases and J gave up 4 bases, with 16 bases separating them. Germline V gene data show CDR1 as DFQATT and CDR2 as SNEGSKA (reference sequence). The CDR3 length is 15 residues. The CDR3 sequence is CSARDRSSSGYEQYI. CDR3 in DNA: TGCAGTGCTAGAGATAGGAGCTCATCGGGATACGAGCAGTACATC.

CDR3 in amino acids: CASSVGPVQETQYF. The CDR3 nucleotides are TGTGCCAGCAGCGTAGGCCCGGTACAAGAGACCCAGTACTTC. The chain has TRBV9 and TRBJ2-5, with unresolved D. The germline V and J ends were trimmed by 0 bases and 2 bases, with 8 bases remaining between them. From germline, CDR1 is SGDLS and CDR2 YYNGEE. The CDR3 runs 14 residues.

The CDR3 here is CSAREPLGTVNQPQHF. DNA of the CDR3: TGCAGTGCTAGAGAGCCCCTGGGGACAGTGAATCAGCCCCAGCATTTT. The chain employs TRBV20-1 and TRBJ1-5; TRBD1 matches 7 bases. The germline V gene has CDR1 DFQATT and CDR2 SNEGSKA (reference sequence). CDR3 size: 16 residues. V gave up 0 bases and J gave up 4 bases; unmatched junction bases: 9.

The rearrangement uses TRBV12-3 or TRBV12-4 and TRBJ2-7; 7 positions match TRBD2. The junction had 8 bases not matched to a gene; V was cut back by 6 bases and J by 6 bases. This CDR3 comprises 13 residues. The CDR3 here is CASRGLHAGEQYF. The CDR3 bases are TGTGCCAGCAGGGGACTACACGCCGGCGAGCAGTACTTC.

The chain couples TRBV12-5 to TRBJ2-1; D is undetermined. CDR3 length equals 12 residues. Germline V gene data show CDR1 as LGHNT and CDR2 as FRNRAP. V lost 2 bases and J 7 bases, leaving 6 bases between the germline ends. The CDR3 sequence is CASGLKRNEQFF. The CDR3 DNA reads as TGTGCTAGTGGTTTGAAGAGGAATGAGCAGTTCTTC.

The chain is built from TRBV6-5 and TRBJ1-1; TRBD1 matches 9 bases. Germline loops: CDR1 MNHEY, CDR2 SVGAGI. The CDR3 runs to 15 residues. V trimming: 4 bases; J trimming: 8 bases; junction bases outside the gene matches: 11. CDR3 nucleotide sequence: TGTGCCAGCAGTTCAATCCCACAGGGGGCGAGAGAAGCTTTCTTT. It specifies CASSSIPQGAREAFF.

The CDR3 bases are TGTGCCAGCAGTGAAGGGGCCGGAATTGGAAACACCATATATTTT. Translating gives CASSEGAGIGNTIYF. The V gene is TRBV6-1, the J gene TRBJ1-3, with unresolved D. V was trimmed by 1 base and J by 3 bases, leaving 10 bases between them. CDR1 and CDR2 (germline): MNHNS, SASEGT. The CDR3 loop spans 15 amino acids.

The rearrangement joins TRBV6-1 to TRBJ2-5; 7 bases fit TRBD2. V was pared by 3 bases and J by 13 bases, with 8 bases of the junction left unmatched. This CDR3 contains 12 residues. CDR1 and CDR2 (germline): MNHNS, SASEGT. Here the CDR3 DNA reads TGTGCCAGCAGTGACCCGGGGGGTAGTCGGTACTTC. Its translation is CASSDPGGSRYF.

The chain uses TRBV19 and TRBJ1-2; D unclear. The germline V gene has CDR1 LNHDA and CDR2 SQIVND (reference sequence). The CDR3 covers 14 residues. V was clipped by 5 bases and J by 2 bases, with 12 bases between them. The CDR3, as DNA: TGTGCCAGTAGTGACATTGGGAGAAACTATGGCTACACCTTC. Translating gives CASSDIGRNYGYTF.

This clonotype was picked up a small number of times. This chain uses TRBV5-1 with TRBJ1-2; no definite D call. This CDR3 has 12 amino acids. Trimming took 8 bases from V and 8 from J, leaving 16 bases between them. CDR1 SGHRS and CDR2 YFSETQ come from the germline V gene. The CDR3 bases are TGCGCCAGTCGGGAAGGAACGGAAGGCTACACCTTC. The encoded protein is CASREGTEGYTF.

This chain uses TRBV20-1 with TRBJ1-2, with a weak D call TRBD1 (6 bases). Trimming took 3 bases from V and 4 from J, leaving 12 bases between them. The germline gives CDR1 DFQATT, CDR2 SNEGSKA (reference sequence). CDR3 length: 13 amino acids. This CDR3 is CSARHRVTYGYTF. Here the CDR3 DNA reads TGCAGTGCTAGGCACAGGGTAACCTATGGCTACACCTTC.

The chain couples TRBV9 to TRBJ1-1; D perhaps matches TRBD1 (6 bases). Trimming took 0 bases from V and 3 from J, leaving 12 bases between them. CDR1 is SGDLS, CDR2 YYNGEE, per germline. The CDR3 contains 15 residues. CDR3 residues: CASSVGGALDTEAFF. Here the CDR3 DNA reads TGTGCCAGCAGCGTAGGGGGGGCACTGGACACTGAAGCTTTCTTT.

The chain employs TRBV18 and TRBJ2-3; the D gene is possibly TRBD1 (6 bases). There are 14 residues in the CDR3. The V gene's germline CDR1 is KGHSH and CDR2 LQKENI. V lost 8 bases, J lost 8 bases, and 20 bases lay in between. CDR3 nucleotide sequence: TGTGCCAGCAGAACAGGGAGCGACGCTGGTACGCAGTATTTT. This sequence encodes CASRTGSDAGTQYF.

This chain uses TRBV28 with TRBJ1-2; perhaps TRBD1 as D (6 bases). Trimming took off 6 bases at V and 4 bases at J, with 15 bases between the two ends. The CDR3 is made up of 14 amino acids. Germline V gene data show CDR1 as MDHEN and CDR2 as SYDVKM. The CDR3 protein is CASRQTGISYGYTF. Here the CDR3 DNA reads TGTGCCAGCAGACAAACAGGGATCTCCTATGGCTACACCTTC.